The present entry profiles one TCR beta chain with its context. The method was immunoSEQ multiplex PCR; TCRdb's version includes in-frame clones alone and lacks a portion of them. The repertoire includes about 370,000 clones, around 89% of them detected once, and around 3% sits in the top ten. CDR1 LGHNA and CDR2 YSLEER come from the germline V gene. The CDR3 runs to 16 residues. With 1 base clipped from V and 5 bases from J, the junction kept 7 bases outside the gene matches. This specimen comes from a study of blood T cell repertoires in COVID-19. About the study: Spain, Italy and the United States supplied samples that represented acute and convalescent COVID-19.

This sequence originates from a woman aged 25 to 39 with COVID-19, enrolled during active disease. Sequencing input: peripheral blood. This chain uses TRBV4-3 with TRBJ1-4, with 7 bases matching TRBD1. In DNA form, the CDR3 reads TGCGCCAGCAGCCAAGGAAGGGGACAGAGGAATGAAAAACTGTTTTTT. It codes for CASSQGRGQRNEKLFF.